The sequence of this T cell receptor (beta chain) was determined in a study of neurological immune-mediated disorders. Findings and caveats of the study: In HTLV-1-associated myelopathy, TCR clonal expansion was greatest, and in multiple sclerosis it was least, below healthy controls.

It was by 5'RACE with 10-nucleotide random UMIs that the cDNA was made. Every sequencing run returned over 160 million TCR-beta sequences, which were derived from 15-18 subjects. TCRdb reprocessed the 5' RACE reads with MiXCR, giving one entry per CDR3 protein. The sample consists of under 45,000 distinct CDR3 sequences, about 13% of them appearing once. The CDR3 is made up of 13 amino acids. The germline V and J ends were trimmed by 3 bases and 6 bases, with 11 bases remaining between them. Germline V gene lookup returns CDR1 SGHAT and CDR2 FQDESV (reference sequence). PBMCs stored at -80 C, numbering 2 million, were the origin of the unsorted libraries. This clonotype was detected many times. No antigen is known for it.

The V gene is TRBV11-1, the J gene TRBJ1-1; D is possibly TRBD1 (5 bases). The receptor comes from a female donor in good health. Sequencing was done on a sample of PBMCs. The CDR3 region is CASSFFRESEAFF. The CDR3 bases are TGTGCCAGCAGCTTCTTCAGGGAATCTGAAGCTTTCTTT.